The next 15 T cell receptor beta chains were all read from a single sample in a study of T cell responses to AZD1222 COVID-19 vaccine. Clones were read by immunoSEQ multiplex PCR, and TCRdb kept only the in-frame ones, dropping some. The sample shows about 150,000 clones, 70% to 90% of them seen only once. Source: peripheral blood, taken on day 0 of AZD1222 vaccination. The receptors shown here come from an adult in good health.

The table lists this clone with a few counts. J is TRBJ2-1 and V is TRBV5-6; 7 positions agree with TRBD1. There are 15 residues in the CDR3. Losses at the gene ends were 0 bases for V and 2 bases for J; bases not matched to a gene: 2. Germline CDR1 is SGHDT and CDR2 is YYEEEE. The CDR3 sequence: CASSLGQGAYNEQFF. CDR3 coding DNA: TGTGCCAGCAGCTTGGGACAGGGTGCCTACAATGAGCAGTTCTTC.

This chain uses TRBV12-5 with TRBJ2-5; D ambiguous. V was trimmed by 0 bases and J by 9 bases, leaving 5 bases between them. Germline CDR1 LGHNT, CDR2 FRNRAP. The CDR3 runs 11 residues. In nucleotides, the CDR3 is TGTGCTAGTGGTTTGGTTGACGCCCAGTACTTC. This codes for CASGLVDAQYF.

V gene TRBV3-1 (or the pseudogene TRBV3-2) combines with J gene TRBJ1-6, with D unresolved. CDR1 and CDR2 (germline): LGHDT, YNNKEL (reference sequence). Trimming shortened V by 0 bases and J by 8 bases, and 11 bases separated the two germline ends. This CDR3 contains 15 residues. Here the CDR3 DNA reads TGTGCCAGCAGCCAAGAAAACGGTTGGTATTCACCCCTCCACTTT. Translation gives CASSQENGWYSPLHF.

Notes on this clone: Other nucleotide sequences from this sample produce the same CDR3. The gene calls are TRBV5-1 and TRBJ2-5, with 11 bases aligning to TRBD2. Germline V gene data show CDR1 as SGHRS and CDR2 as YFSETQ. CDR3 size: 15 residues. With V trimmed by 0 bases and J by 2 bases, 0 bases remained unmatched. In DNA form, the CDR3 reads TGCGCCAGCAGCTTGGGACTAGCGGGACAAGAGACCCAGTACTTC. It codes for CASSLGLAGQETQYF. The full variable domain, with the rest looked up from reference TRBV5-1 and TRBJ2-5, is KAGVTQTPRYLIKTRGQQVTLSCSPISGHRSVSWYQQTPGQGLQFLFEYFSETQRNKGNFPGRFSGRQFSNSRSEMNVSTLELGDSALYLCASSLGLAGQETQYFGPGTRLLVL.

V is TRBV7-8 and J is TRBJ1-1; D unclear. Germline V CDR1 and CDR2: SGHVS, FQNEAQ. V was shortened by 5 bases and J by 5 bases, with 15 bases between the two germline ends. The length of the CDR3 is 14 residues. CDR3 in amino acids: CASSLRDRVTEAFF. In DNA form, the CDR3 reads TGTGCCAGCAGCCTCCGGGATCGAGTTACTGAAGCTTTCTTT. The whole variable domain, remainder taken from reference TRBV7-8 and TRBJ1-1, is GAGVSQSPRYKVAKRGQDVALRCDPISGHVSLFWYQQALGQGPEFLTYFQNEAQLDKSGLPSDRFFAERPEGSVSTLKIQRTQQEDSAVYLCASSLRDRVTEAFFGQGTRLTVV.

The rearrangement links TRBV7-9 to TRBJ1-4; 10 positions match TRBD1. Germline values: CDR1 SEHNR, CDR2 FQNEAQ (reference sequence). Germline trimming cut 5 bases from V and 4 bases from J; bases unmatched to any gene: 4. The CDR3 contains 15 residues. The CDR3 region is CASSRQGAGNEKLFF. The DNA of the CDR3 is TGTGCCAGCAGCCGACAGGGGGCTGGTAATGAAAAACTGTTTTTT.

This chain connects TRBV18 to TRBJ2-3; perhaps TRBD2 as D (5 bases). Deletions cut 5 bases from V and 6 bases from J, with 15 bases between. This CDR3 contains 14 residues. Germline CDR1 and CDR2: KGHSH and LQKENI. The CDR3 DNA sequence: TGTGCCAGCTCAGCGACTACATCCGGCGATACGCAGTATTTT. It translates to CASSATTSGDTQYF.

The V and J genes are TRBV29-1 and TRBJ2-3; a possible D gene is TRBD1 (5 bases). The germline V and J ends were trimmed by 3 bases and 0 bases, with 19 bases remaining between them. The CDR3 is 17 residues long. Germline V gene lookup returns CDR1 SQVTM and CDR2 ANQGSEA. The CDR3 here is CSVEMWAGLTSTDTQYF. The CDR3, as DNA: TGCAGCGTTGAGATGTGGGCAGGGCTTACTAGCACAGATACGCAGTATTTT.

J is TRBJ2-5 and V is TRBV28; D not certain. Germline CDR1 and CDR2: MDHEN and SYDVKM. The CDR3 contains 13 residues. V gave up 8 bases and J gave up 2 bases, with 12 bases separating them. DNA of the CDR3: TGTGCCAGCGACGCGCACCAGCAAGAGACCCAGTACTTC. The encoded protein is CASDAHQQETQYF.

The sample holds one count of this clone. The V call is TRBV27, the J call TRBJ1-2; tentatively, D is TRBD1 (5 bases). Germline CDR1 MNHEY, CDR2 SMNVEV (reference sequence). Between the trimmed V and J ends, which lost 8 bases and 6 bases, there was a span of 16 bases. The CDR3 covers 13 residues. CDR3 DNA: TGTGCCAGCGGCTTGGGTGGGGCTAATGGCTACACCTTC. It encodes CASGLGGANGYTF.

The J gene is TRBJ1-2, the V gene TRBV10-3; possibly TRBD1 for D (6 bases). CDR1 and CDR2 from the germline V gene are ENHRY and SYGVKD. With 7 bases removed from V and 0 bases from J, the gap between germline ends came to 12 bases. The CDR3 loop spans 14 amino acids. The CDR3 loop reads CAINPGDANYGYTF. In DNA form, the CDR3 reads TGTGCCATCAACCCAGGGGATGCTAACTATGGCTACACCTTC.

This sequence joins TRBV6-5 and TRBJ2-2; TRBD2 matches at 7 bases. Germline V gene data show CDR1 as MNHEY and CDR2 as SVGAGI. The CDR3 is made up of 15 amino acids. J was trimmed by 4 bases and V by 3 bases; bases with no gene match: 5. The CDR3 sequence is CASSYTAGFTGELFF. The DNA for the CDR3 is TGTGCCAGCAGTTATACAGCGGGATTCACCGGGGAGCTGTTTTTT.

This chain links TRBV7-2 with TRBJ2-5, with D unresolved. Trimming pared 5 bases from V and 3 bases from J, leaving 10 bases between. The CDR3 is made up of 13 amino acids. Germline values: CDR1 SGHTA, CDR2 FQGNSA. The CDR3 DNA reads as TGTGCCAGCAGCAAAATAACGGAAGAGACCCAGTACTTC. As protein: CASSKITEETQYF.

This clone was observed once. The chain joins TRBV28 to TRBJ1-5; D unresolved. Between the trimmed V and J ends, which lost 4 bases and 10 bases, there was a span of 11 bases. Per germline, CDR1 MDHEN and CDR2 SYDVKM. The CDR3 runs to 12 residues. Here the CDR3 DNA reads TGTGCCAGCAGTTCCATTATCAGCCCCCAGCATTTT. Translation: CASSSIISPQHF.

This chain links TRBV12-5 with TRBJ1-6; TRBD1 aligns across 7 bases. This CDR3 contains 16 residues. Germline V lookup: CDR1 LGHNT, CDR2 FRNRAP. V shed 0 bases, J shed 9 bases, and the junction held 8 bases outside the gene matches. In DNA, the CDR3 is TGTGCTAGTGGTTTGGTAATCGAGGGGGCAGGTTCACCCCTCCACTTT. It encodes CASGLVIEGAGSPLHF.